The 25 T cell receptor beta chains below were found in one sample sequenced in a study of T cells after yellow fever vaccination. TCRdb fed the 5' RACE reads into MiXCR, producing one record per CDR3 protein. Of roughly 300,000 distinct CDR3 sequences in the sample, around 6.8% were seen once. The sample was PBMCs, taken 45 days after the first yellow fever vaccination. These receptors all come from a man in his late teens or twenties who received the YFV17D yellow fever vaccine.

The V gene is TRBV14, the J gene TRBJ1-2, with D uncertain. V lost 0 bases and J lost 7, with 15 bases in between. There are 15 residues in the CDR3. Germline CDR1 is SGHDN and CDR2 is FVKESK. The CDR3 region has the DNA TGTGCCAGCAGCCAAGATCCCCACGGGTTGAGTGGCTACACCTTC. This codes for CASSQDPHGLSGYTF.

The chain employs TRBV7-2 and TRBJ2-7, with 12 bases lining up with TRBD2. V trimming: 5 bases; J trimming: 3 bases; junction bases outside the gene matches: 8. Per the germline V gene, CDR1 is SGHTA and CDR2 is FQGNSA. This CDR3 has 16 residues. The CDR3 sequence is CASSPNGLAGIYEQYF. The CDR3 nucleotides are TGTGCCAGCAGCCCTAATGGACTAGCGGGGATCTACGAGCAGTACTTC.

This clonotype has a handful of counts. V gene TRBV4-3 combines with J gene TRBJ1-6; 8 bases fit TRBD1. The CDR3 is made up of 13 amino acids. CDR1 and CDR2 from the germline V gene are LGHNA and YSLEER. After removal of 8 bases from V and 8 bases from J, the junction contained 5 bases not matched to a gene. CDR3 loop: CASQDRGDSPLHF. The CDR3 DNA follows: TGCGCCAGCCAAGACAGGGGAGATTCACCCCTCCACTTT.

This clonotype came up a few times. For the CDR3, the DNA is TGTGCCAGCAGCCCTGTTTACGGCGGGGAAGAGACCCAGTACTTC. This encodes CASSPVYGGEETQYF. This sequence joins TRBV27 and TRBJ2-5; maybe TRBD2 (6 bases). There are 15 residues in the CDR3. V was pared by 6 bases and J by 3 bases, with 17 bases between. Germline lookup yields CDR1 MNHEY and CDR2 SMNVEV (reference sequence).

This clonotype appeared a few times. The V call is TRBV30, the J call TRBJ1-2; D possibly corresponds to TRBD1 (6 bases). V lost 5 bases to trimming and J lost 7 bases, with 11 bases between them. CDR3 length equals 11 residues. Looked up from germline, CDR1 is GTSNPN and CDR2 is SVGIG (reference sequence). In DNA, the CDR3 is TGTGCCTGGGATAGGGGGACTGGCTACACCTTC. This translates into CAWDRGTGYTF.

This clonotype was observed a handful of times. The chain joins TRBV12-3 or TRBV12-4 to TRBJ1-2; D unresolved. V lost 5 bases and J 3 bases, leaving 13 bases between the germline ends. The CDR3 runs to 14 residues. The CDR3 protein is CASSRAGWDYGYTF. The CDR3 region has the DNA TGTGCCAGCAGTCGGGCAGGTTGGGACTATGGCTACACCTTC.

This clonotype was found a few times. The rearrangement links TRBV6-5 to TRBJ1-2; the match to TRBD1 covers 8 bases. The CDR3 length is 14 residues. V was pared by 2 bases and J by 5 bases, with 4 bases of the junction left unmatched. Looked up from germline, CDR1 is MNHEY and CDR2 is SVGAGI. For the CDR3, the DNA is TGTGCCAGCAGTTACCGCGACAGGGGTTATGGCTACACCTTC. Protein sequence: CASSYRDRGYGYTF.

The CDR3 sequence is CASSPRLGWEKLFF. The CDR3 DNA sequence: TGTGCCAGCAGCCCGAGGTTGGGGTGGGAAAAACTGTTTTTT. V gene TRBV7-2 combines with J gene TRBJ1-4; no definite D call. Between the trimmed V and J ends, which lost 5 bases and 8 bases, there was a span of 15 bases. The CDR3 sequence is 14 residues long. Germline CDR1 SGHTA, CDR2 FQGNSA.

This clonotype was counted a few times. The chain employs TRBV20-1 and TRBJ1-1, with a tentative D call TRBD1 (6 bases). V was pared by 2 bases and J by 1 base, with 14 bases between. Germline V gene sequence: CDR1 DFQATT, CDR2 SNEGSKA (reference sequence). CDR3 length: 15 residues. In DNA form, the CDR3 reads TGCAGTGCTAGACGGACCGGGACACAGAACACTGAAGCTTTCTTT. The encoded protein is CSARRTGTQNTEAFF.

This chain joins TRBV12-3 or TRBV12-4 and TRBJ2-7; TRBD2 matches 13 bases. The CDR3 has 16 residues. V trimming: 6 bases; J trimming: 3 bases; junction bases outside the gene matches: 8. CDR3: CASSRGLAGANYEQYF. CDR3 coding DNA: TGTGCCAGCAGCCGCGGACTAGCGGGGGCTAACTACGAGCAGTACTTC.

This sequence joins TRBV15 and TRBJ1-5; weak D call: TRBD1 (6 bases). The CDR3 length is 17 residues. Germline-derived CDR1 and CDR2 are LNHNV and YYDKDF (reference sequence). V shed 0 bases and J shed 0 bases, with 12 bases lying between them. This CDR3 reads CATSRDRGFASNQPQHF. The CDR3 DNA reads as TGTGCCACCAGCAGAGATAGGGGGTTTGCTAGCAATCAGCCCCAGCATTTT.

This clonotype was detected many times. The chain carries TRBV5-6 and TRBJ2-3, with D uncertain. The length of the CDR3 is 11 residues. Germline values: CDR1 SGHDT, CDR2 YYEEEE. Trimming shortened V by 5 bases and J by 6 bases, and 7 bases separated the two germline ends. CDR3 nucleotides: TGTGCCAGCAGTAGGGTCGATACGCAGTATTTT. It translates to CASSRVDTQYF.

The V and J genes are TRBV2 and TRBJ2-1; tentative D call: TRBD2 (5 bases). This CDR3 is 16 amino acids long. Deletions cut 2 bases from V and 0 bases from J, with 11 bases between. Germline V gene lookup returns CDR1 SNHLY and CDR2 FYNNEI. DNA for the CDR3: TGTGCCAGCAGTGAATTTGTGGGGAGCTCCTACAATGAGCAGTTCTTC. Translating it yields CASSEFVGSSYNEQFF. Variable domain in full (rest from reference TRBV2 and TRBJ2-1): EPEVTQTPSHQVTQMGQEVILRCVPISNHLYFYWYRQILGQKVEFLVSFYNNEISEKSEIFDDQFSVERPDGSNFTLKIRSTKLEDSAMYFCASSEFVGSSYNEQFFGPGTRLTVL.

This clonotype was recorded at least ten times. The rearrangement uses TRBV9 and TRBJ1-6; D is possibly TRBD1 (5 bases). Germline V gene data show CDR1 as SGDLS and CDR2 as YYNGEE. Between the trimmed V and J ends, which lost 3 bases and 9 bases, there was a span of 22 bases. The CDR3 length is 17 residues. The CDR3 sequence: CASSGGRGATNVSPLHF. CDR3 DNA sequence: TGTGCCAGCAGCGGCGGGAGGGGAGCCACGAACGTTTCACCCCTCCACTTT. Using reference TRBV9 and TRBJ1-6 for the parts outside the CDR3, the full variable domain is DSGVTQTPKHLITATGQRVTLRCSPRSGDLSVYWYQQSLDQGLQFLIQYYNGEERAKGNILERFSAQQFPDLHSELNLSSLELGDSALYFCASSGGRGATNVSPLHFGNGTRLTVT.

This clonotype was seen many times. V is TRBV7-9 and J is TRBJ2-7; 8 bases line up with TRBD1. Looked up from germline, CDR1 is SEHNR and CDR2 is FQNEAQ (reference sequence). This CDR3 contains 15 residues. V trimming: 5 bases; J trimming: 6 bases; junction bases outside the gene matches: 12. The CDR3 spells CASSATRDRLLEQYF. The CDR3 bases are TGTGCCAGCAGCGCAACCCGGGACAGGCTACTCGAGCAGTACTTC.

The gene calls are TRBV28 and TRBJ1-2, with D perhaps matching TRBD1 (6 bases). The CDR3 is made up of 14 amino acids. Trimming stripped 2 bases from V and 5 bases from J, with 12 bases between. Per the germline V gene, CDR1 is MDHEN and CDR2 is SYDVKM. CDR3 in amino acids: CASSLTGRLYGYTF. The CDR3 region has the DNA TGTGCCAGCAGTTTAACAGGGAGGTTGTATGGCTACACCTTC.

The chain has TRBV7-2 and TRBJ2-7; 9 bases are shared with TRBD1. The CDR3 has 15 amino acids. CDR1 SGHTA and CDR2 FQGNSA come from the germline V gene. Germline trimming cut 5 bases from V and 12 bases from J; bases unmatched to any gene: 17. CDR3 bases: TGTGCCAGCAGCGGACCCCGGGACAGGGCCGAGAGGCGGTACTTC. It specifies CASSGPRDRAERRYF.

The CDR3 DNA follows: TGTGCCACCAGCGAGCCCGGACAGGGGGCTATCATTCAGTACTTC. Its protein is CATSEPGQGAIIQYF. V is TRBV15 and J is TRBJ2-4, with 11 bases lining up with TRBD1. Trimming removed 5 bases from V and 9 bases from J; junction bases left unmatched: 9. The CDR3 has 15 residues. Germline V gene sequence: CDR1 LNHNV, CDR2 YYDKDF (reference sequence).

This clonotype appeared many times. The chain has TRBV10-3 and TRBJ1-1, with TRBD1 matching over 11 bases. Germline lookup yields CDR1 ENHRY and CDR2 SYGVKD. Trimming at V came to 4 bases and at J to 6 bases, leaving 4 bases not matched to a gene. The length of the CDR3 is 14 residues. CDR3 in amino acids: CAISGGQGGAEAFF. CDR3 DNA sequence: TGTGCCATCAGTGGGGGACAGGGGGGCGCTGAAGCTTTCTTT.

The chain recombines TRBV20-1 with TRBJ2-7; D is undetermined. Deletions cut 1 base from V and 4 bases from J, with 8 bases between. This CDR3 region has 12 residues. Germline CDR1 reads DFQATT; CDR2 reads SNEGSKA (reference sequence). CDR3: CSARVSGYEQYF. DNA for the CDR3: TGCAGTGCTAGAGTATCGGGTTACGAGCAGTACTTC.

This clonotype has just a few counts. The rearrangement links TRBV6-2 or TRBV6-3 to TRBJ2-2, with 10 bases identical to TRBD2. Germline V gene sequence: CDR1 MNHEY, CDR2 SVGEGT. CDR3 size: 15 residues. V gave up 7 bases and J gave up 6 bases; unmatched junction bases: 8. CDR3 protein: CASITSGATPGELFF. For the CDR3, the DNA is TGTGCCAGCATTACTAGCGGGGCGACGCCCGGGGAGCTGTTTTTT.

There are a few counts of this clonotype. V is TRBV12-3 or TRBV12-4 and J is TRBJ1-1, with no clear D. The CDR3 totals 14 residues. The V end was cut by 5 bases, the J end by 0 bases, with 10 bases between. CDR3 residues: CASSDSFLNTEAFF. The CDR3 DNA is TGTGCCAGCAGTGACTCATTTCTGAACACTGAAGCTTTCTTT.

V and J are TRBV18 and TRBJ1-4, with D unclear. The CDR3 is 16 amino acids. Germline lookup yields CDR1 KGHSH and CDR2 LQKENI. V was clipped by 2 bases and J by 1 base, with 11 bases between them. As DNA, the CDR3 is TGTGCCAGCTCACCAAGTGCACTAAGAACTAATGAAAAACTGTTTTTT. This gives the protein CASSPSALRTNEKLFF.

This clonotype was counted between two and nine times. The chain carries TRBV2 and TRBJ1-1; D unclear. The CDR3 length is 12 residues. V dropped 10 bases and J dropped 0 bases, with 9 bases sitting between them. Looked up from germline, CDR1 is SNHLY and CDR2 is FYNNEI. As DNA, the CDR3 is TGTGCCAACCTGAACATGAACACTGAAGCTTTCTTT. Encoded protein: CANLNMNTEAFF.

This clonotype occurred many times. The chain carries TRBV6-2 or TRBV6-3 and TRBJ2-6, with D unclear. Trimming took off 0 bases at V and 3 bases at J, with 0 bases between the two ends. This CDR3 has 13 amino acids. CDR1 MNHEY and CDR2 SVGEGT come from the germline V gene. The CDR3 DNA sequence: TGTGCCAGCAGTTACTCTGGGGCCAACGTCCTGACTTTC. Amino acids: CASSYSGANVLTF.